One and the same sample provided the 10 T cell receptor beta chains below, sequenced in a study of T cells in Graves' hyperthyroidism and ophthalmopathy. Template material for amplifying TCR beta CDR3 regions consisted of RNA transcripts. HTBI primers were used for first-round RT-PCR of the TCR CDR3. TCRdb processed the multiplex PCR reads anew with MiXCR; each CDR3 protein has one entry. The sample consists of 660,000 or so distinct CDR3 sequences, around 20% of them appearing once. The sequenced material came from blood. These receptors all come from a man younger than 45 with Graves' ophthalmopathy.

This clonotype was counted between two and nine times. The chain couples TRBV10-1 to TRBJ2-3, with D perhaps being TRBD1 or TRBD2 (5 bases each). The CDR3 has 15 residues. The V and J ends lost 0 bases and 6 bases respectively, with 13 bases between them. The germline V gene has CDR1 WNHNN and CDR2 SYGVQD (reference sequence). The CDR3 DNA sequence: TGCGCCAGCAGTGAGTCGAGGGGCCTCGGGGATACGCAGTATTTT. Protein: CASSESRGLGDTQYF.

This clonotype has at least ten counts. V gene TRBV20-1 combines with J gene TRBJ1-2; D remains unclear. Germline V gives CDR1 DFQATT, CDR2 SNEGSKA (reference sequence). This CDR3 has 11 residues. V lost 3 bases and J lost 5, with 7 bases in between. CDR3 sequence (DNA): TGCAGTGCTAGGCATGGGTATGGCTACACCTTC. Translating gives CSARHGYGYTF.

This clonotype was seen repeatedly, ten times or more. The CDR3 DNA sequence: TGTGCCAGCTCCCTTGGGGGACTAGCGGGAACGTCTCCCTACGAGCAGTACTTC. This gives the protein CASSLGGLAGTSPYEQYF. The V call is TRBV11-2, the J call TRBJ2-7, with 13 bases matching TRBD2. This CDR3 contains 18 residues. J was trimmed by 2 bases and V by 8 bases; bases with no gene match: 15. Germline V gene sequence: CDR1 SGHAT, CDR2 FQNNGV.

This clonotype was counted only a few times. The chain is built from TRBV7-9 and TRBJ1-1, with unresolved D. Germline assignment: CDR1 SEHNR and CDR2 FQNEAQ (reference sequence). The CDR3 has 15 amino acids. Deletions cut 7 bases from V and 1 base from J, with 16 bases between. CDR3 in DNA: TGTGCCAGCAAGCATGGGATCCGGGAGAACACTGAAGCTTTCTTT. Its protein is CASKHGIRENTEAFF.

CDR3 protein: CSARGDRLAPGVETYNEQFF. The CDR3 DNA reads TGCAGTGCTAGAGGTGACAGACTAGCGCCCGGAGTGGAGACTTACAATGAGCAGTTCTTC. This chain uses TRBV20-1 with TRBJ2-1; 8 nucleotides match TRBD2. The germline gives CDR1 DFQATT, CDR2 SNEGSKA (reference sequence). The CDR3 spans 20 residues. With 1 base clipped from V and 4 bases from J, the junction kept 21 bases outside the gene matches.

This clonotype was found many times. CDR3 sequence: CASTGTLSNQPQHF. Written as DNA, the CDR3 is TGTGCCAGCACAGGGACGCTCAGCAATCAGCCCCAGCATTTT. This chain uses TRBV28 with TRBJ1-5, with D possibly TRBD1 on 5 matching bases. The germline CDR1 and CDR2 sequences are MDHEN and SYDVKM. The ends were cut back, 7 bases at V and 1 base at J, with 11 bases in the middle. The CDR3 is made up of 14 amino acids.

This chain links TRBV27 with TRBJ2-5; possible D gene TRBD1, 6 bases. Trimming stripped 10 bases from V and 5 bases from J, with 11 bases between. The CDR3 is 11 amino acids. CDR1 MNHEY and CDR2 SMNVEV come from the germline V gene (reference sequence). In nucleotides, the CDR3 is TGTGCCACCAGGGGCTCGGAGACCCAGTACTTC. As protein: CATRGSETQYF.

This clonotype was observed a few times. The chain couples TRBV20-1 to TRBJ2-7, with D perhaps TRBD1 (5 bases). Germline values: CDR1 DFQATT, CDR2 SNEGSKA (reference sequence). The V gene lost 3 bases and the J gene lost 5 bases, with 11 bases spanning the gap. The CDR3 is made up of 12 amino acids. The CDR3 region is CSASQGRDEQYF. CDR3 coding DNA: TGCAGTGCTAGTCAGGGTAGGGACGAGCAGTACTTC.

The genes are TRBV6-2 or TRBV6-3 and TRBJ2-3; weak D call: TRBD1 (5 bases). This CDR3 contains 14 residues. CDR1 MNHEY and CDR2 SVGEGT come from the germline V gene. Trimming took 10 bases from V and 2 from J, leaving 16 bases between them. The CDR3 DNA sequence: TGTGCCACCAACCCTCAGGGCTACACAGATACGCAGTATTTT. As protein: CATNPQGYTDTQYF.

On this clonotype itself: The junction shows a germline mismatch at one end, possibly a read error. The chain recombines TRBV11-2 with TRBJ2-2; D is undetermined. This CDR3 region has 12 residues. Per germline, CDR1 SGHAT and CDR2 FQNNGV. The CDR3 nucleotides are TGTGCCTGCAGCCGAAACACCGGGGAGCTGTTTTTT. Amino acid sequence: CACSRNTGELFF.